The 9 T cell receptor beta chains listed next were all sequenced from one sample in a study of blood T cell repertoires in COVID-19. Profiling relied on immunoSEQ multiplex PCR, and the TCRdb table lists in-frame clones only, not all of them. The sample has over 85,000 clones; more than 75% are singletons. Sequenced material: peripheral blood. These receptors were collected from a human donor in a cohort sampled during active COVID-19.

The J gene is TRBJ2-2, the V gene TRBV10-1, with TRBD2 as a possible D gene (6 bases). V gave up 1 base and J gave up 1 base, with 13 bases separating them. Per the germline V gene, CDR1 is WNHNN and CDR2 is SYGVQD (reference sequence). The CDR3 has 17 amino acids. The CDR3 loop is CASSECPREENTGELFF. As DNA, the CDR3 is TGCGCCAGCAGTGAGTGCCCGAGGGAGGAGAACACCGGGGAGCTGTTTTTT.

CDR3 DNA: TGCGCCAGCAGCCAAGCCCTACTAGCGGGAGACGGCGAGCAGTACTTC. This sequence encodes CASSQALLAGDGEQYF. The rearrangement joins TRBV4-1 to TRBJ2-7, with 11 bases lining up with TRBD2. The CDR3 totals 16 residues. J was trimmed by 6 bases and V by 1 base; bases with no gene match: 8. Germline CDR1 is MGHRA and CDR2 is YSYEKL.

V gene TRBV24-1 combines with J gene TRBJ2-3; D possibly corresponds to TRBD2 (6 bases). CDR1 and CDR2 from the germline V gene are KGHDR and SFDVKD. CDR3 size: 18 residues. V was clipped by 3 bases and J by 2 bases, with 20 bases between them. The CDR3 reads CATSDPISGLSNTDTQYF. The DNA of the CDR3 is TGTGCCACCAGTGATCCGATTTCGGGACTTTCGAACACAGATACGCAGTATTTT.

V and J are TRBV27 and TRBJ2-6, with 11 bases that match TRBD2. Looked up from germline, CDR1 is MNHEY and CDR2 is SMNVEV (reference sequence). V trimming: 5 bases; J trimming: 3 bases; junction bases outside the gene matches: 9. The CDR3 sequence is 18 residues long. The CDR3 DNA is TGTGCCAGCAGTCCCTTAGCGGGAGGGCCGGTTGGGGCCAACGTCCTGACTTTC. Translated, it gives CASSPLAGGPVGANVLTF.

The chain has TRBV5-1 and TRBJ1-3; 8 bases fit TRBD1. Trimming took 10 bases from V and 4 from J; bases not matched to a gene: 13. Germline CDR1 reads SGHRS; CDR2 reads YFSETQ. The CDR3 is made up of 15 amino acids. The DNA of the CDR3 is TGCGCCTCCAGCAGAGGACAGGGCCGAGGAAACACCATATATTTT. As protein: CASSRGQGRGNTIYF.

The chain uses TRBV4-2 and TRBJ2-5; TRBD2 aligns across 13 bases. Looked up from germline, CDR1 is LGHNA and CDR2 is YNFKEQ. CDR3 size: 16 residues. V shed 4 bases and J 1 base; nucleotides not matched to a gene: 3. In DNA, the CDR3 is TGTGCCAGCAGCCTAGGACTAGCGGGAGCCCAAGAGACCCAGTACTTC. Translated: CASSLGLAGAQETQYF.

This rearrangement joins TRBV7-3 to TRBJ1-1; TRBD1 matches 8 bases. The CDR3 runs 13 residues. Germline CDR1 SGHTA, CDR2 FQGTGA. Trimming removed 5 bases from V and 7 bases from J; junction bases left unmatched: 6. CDR3 sequence reads: CASSIRDRSEAFF. The CDR3 DNA reads TGTGCCAGCAGCATAAGGGACAGGAGTGAAGCTTTCTTT.

This clone was observed a handful of times. The chain has TRBV19 and TRBJ1-2; D perhaps matches TRBD1 (6 bases). Germline loops: CDR1 LNHDA, CDR2 SQIVND (reference sequence). V gave up 6 bases and J gave up 6 bases, with 17 bases separating them. The CDR3 is 14 residues long. The CDR3 loop is CASSVGQIKDGYTF. The DNA of the CDR3 is TGTGCCAGTAGCGTCGGACAGATAAAGGATGGCTACACCTTC.

This chain joins TRBV5-5 and TRBJ1-5; D gene ambiguous. The CDR3 totals 14 residues. Trimming took 0 bases from V and 6 from J, leaving 10 bases between them. Germline V gene data show CDR1 as SGHKS and CDR2 as YYEKEE (reference sequence). In DNA form, the CDR3 reads TGTGCCAGCAGCTTGGACTCAAACCTTCAGCCCCAGCATTTT. Translated, it gives CASSLDSNLQPQHF.